These 23 T cell receptor beta chains were sequenced from one sample in a study of T-cell memory formation after mild COVID-19. Using its own MiXCR run on the 5' RACE reads, TCRdb lists one record per CDR3 protein. The data contain over 250,000 distinct CDR3 sequences, approximately 15% of them singletons. The sample was PBMCs or a T cell subset sorted from them (not recorded which). All receptors derive from a man younger than 30 who had mild COVID-19 (a few samples of this study predate the infection). Cell type and time point are not known.

This clonotype showed up just a few times. The V and J genes are TRBV28 and TRBJ1-5; 7 positions agree with TRBD1. V was clipped by 5 bases and J by 0 bases; unmatched bases: 10. The germline CDR1 and CDR2 sequences are MDHEN and SYDVKM. The length of the CDR3 is 17 residues. CDR3 nucleotides: TGTGCCAGCAGTCCTCCCGACAGGGCATATAGCAATCAGCCCCAGCATTTT. Translation: CASSPPDRAYSNQPQHF.

This clonotype was seen at least ten times. V usage is TRBV21-1 and J usage is TRBJ2-7; the D call TRBD1 from the table was never checked on the DNA. TRBV21-1 is a known pseudogene. CDR3 length equals 16 residues. The CDR3 DNA reads TGTGCCAGCAGCAAAGCCTCCAGGGGCCGCTTAGGCGAGCAGTACGTC. Translated, it gives CASSKASRGRLGEQYV.

This clonotype was observed a handful of times. A much larger clone differs by one base, so this may be a read error. This chain uses TRBV6-1 with TRBJ1-5; D perhaps matches TRBD1 (6 bases). The germline gives CDR1 MNHNS, CDR2 SASEGT. The length of the CDR3 is 13 residues. The V end lost 5 bases, the J end lost 3 bases, and 8 bases lay between the germline ends. Here the CDR3 reads CASSTGYNQPQHF. CDR3 sequence (DNA): TGTGCCAGCAGTACAGGGTACAATCAGCCCCAGCATTTT.

This clonotype was recorded a few times. J is TRBJ2-7 and V is TRBV21-1; the DNA was not used to check the table's D call, TRBD2. TRBV21-1 corresponds to a pseudogene. The CDR3 contains 17 residues. The CDR3: CASSTLGGPLIYDEQYV. The CDR3 DNA reads as TGTGCCAGCAGCACCCTGGGAGGTCCCTTGATCTACGACGAGCAGTACGTC.

V usage is TRBV12-3 or TRBV12-4 and J usage is TRBJ2-3; possible D gene TRBD2, 7 bases. There are 13 residues in the CDR3. V dropped 8 bases and J dropped 5 bases, with 14 bases sitting between them. Written as DNA, the CDR3 is TGTGCCAGCGCGCCGGGGGGCTTAGATACGCAGTATTTT. This encodes CASAPGGLDTQYF.

This clonotype came up a few times. The V and J genes are TRBV5-1 and TRBJ2-2; TRBD2 is a possible D gene (7 bases). Trimming took 6 bases from V and 5 from J, leaving 17 bases between them. The CDR3 is 15 amino acids. Germline V gives CDR1 SGHRS, CDR2 YFSETQ. The CDR3 loop is CASKVAGAVTGELFF. The CDR3 bases are TGCGCCAGCAAAGTGGCGGGGGCTGTAACCGGGGAGCTGTTTTTT.

This clonotype showed up just a few times. V and J are TRBV20-1 and TRBJ2-5; D is possibly TRBD2 (6 bases). The ends were cut back, 3 bases at V and 4 bases at J, with 12 bases in the middle. The germline gives CDR1 DFQATT, CDR2 SNEGSKA (reference sequence). The CDR3 runs to 13 residues. The CDR3 DNA is TGCAGTGCTAGGGGAGGCGCCCCAGAGACCCAGTACTTC. It specifies CSARGGAPETQYF.

The chain is built from TRBV7-9 and TRBJ2-7, with a possible D match to TRBD1 (6 bases). The CDR3 has 13 residues. V lost 3 bases and J 1 base, leaving 7 bases between the germline ends. Germline V gene lookup returns CDR1 SEHNR and CDR2 FQNEAQ (reference sequence). CDR3 protein: CASSFGQSYEQYV. In nucleotides, the CDR3 is TGTGCCAGCAGCTTCGGACAGTCCTACGAGCAGTACGTC.

Only a few counts were recorded for this clonotype. The chain couples TRBV7-3 to TRBJ1-1; possibly TRBD1 for D (5 bases). CDR1 SGHTA and CDR2 FQGTGA come from the germline V gene. This CDR3 contains 14 residues. V was cut by 4 bases and J by 5 bases, with 14 bases left in between. The CDR3 bases are TGTGCCAGCAGCTCCACCGCCAGGGCAACTGAAGCTTTCTTT. Translating gives CASSSTARATEAFF.

This clonotype was picked up a small number of times. The gene calls are TRBV5-1 and TRBJ2-5, with TRBD1 matching over 7 bases. The CDR3 runs 13 residues. J was trimmed by 5 bases and V by 5 bases; bases with no gene match: 6. Germline V lookup: CDR1 SGHRS, CDR2 YFSETQ. This CDR3 is CASRTGSGETQYF. DNA for the CDR3: TGCGCCAGCAGGACAGGGTCGGGGGAGACCCAGTACTTC.

This clonotype occurred a few times. Here the CDR3 reads CASSPTRIKAGELFF. For the CDR3, the DNA is TGTGCCAGCAGCCCCACGCGCATAAAGGCCGGGGAGCTGTTTTTT. The rearrangement links TRBV7-2 to TRBJ2-2; D unresolved. This CDR3 has 15 residues. The germline V gene encodes CDR1 SGHTA and CDR2 FQGNSA. Trimming left V 5 bases short and J 6 bases short, with 16 bases between.

This clonotype showed up many times. V is TRBV18 and J is TRBJ2-6; no clear D gene. This CDR3 is built from 15 residues. Germline values: CDR1 KGHSH, CDR2 LQKENI. The V end lost 1 base, the J end lost 2 bases, and 6 bases lay between the germline ends. The CDR3 DNA follows: TGTGCCAGCTCACCACTGGGGACTGGGGCCAACGTCCTGACTTTC. Residues: CASSPLGTGANVLTF.

Only a few counts were recorded for this clonotype. The chain is built from TRBV7-9 and TRBJ1-4; D is unresolved. The germline V gene has CDR1 SEHNR and CDR2 FQNEAQ (reference sequence). The ends were cut back, 2 bases at V and 0 bases at J, with 4 bases in the middle. This CDR3 spans 14 amino acids. CDR3 protein: CASSLRATNEKLFF. The CDR3, as DNA: TGTGCCAGCAGCTTACGTGCAACTAATGAAAAACTGTTTTTT.

This clonotype showed up just a few times. The genes are TRBV29-1 and TRBJ2-1, with 10 bases aligning to TRBD2. CDR3 size: 11 residues. After removal of 6 bases from V and 15 bases from J, the junction contained 8 bases not matched to a gene. Germline V CDR1 and CDR2: SQVTM, ANQGSEA. The CDR3 nucleotides are TGCAGCGTGCAGCGGGAGGGGAATATGTTCTTC. Protein sequence: CSVQREGNMFF.

J is TRBJ1-1 and V is TRBV9; D not resolved. The V and J ends lost 0 bases and 4 bases respectively, with 10 bases between them. The CDR3 covers 14 residues. CDR1 and CDR2 (germline): SGDLS, YYNGEE. The CDR3, as DNA: TGTGCCAGCAGCGTAGTGAGGGCGGGCACTGAAGCTTTCTTT. This encodes CASSVVRAGTEAFF.

In DNA form, the CDR3 reads TGTGCCAGCAGCCAAGATTCAGCGGGGGGGACAGATACGCAGTATTTT. Amino acids: CASSQDSAGGTDTQYF. V is TRBV4-2 and J is TRBJ2-3; 10 nucleotides line up with TRBD2. The CDR3 consists of 16 residues. V dropped 0 bases and J dropped 3; count of bases not matched to a gene: 3. Germline V lookup: CDR1 LGHNA, CDR2 YNFKEQ.

The table lists this clonotype with a few counts. V gene TRBV12-3 or TRBV12-4 combines with J gene TRBJ2-5; possible D gene TRBD2, 6 bases. V was clipped by 7 bases and J by 5 bases, with 17 bases between them. There are 14 residues in the CDR3. The chain's CDR3 is CASTSLGGVETQYF. In DNA, the CDR3 is TGTGCCAGCACGTCTCTCGGGGGAGTGGAGACCCAGTACTTC.

The chain joins TRBV6-1 to TRBJ2-3; D is unclear. This CDR3 contains 15 residues. V was clipped by 2 bases and J by 6 bases, with 15 bases between them. Per germline, CDR1 MNHNS and CDR2 SASEGT. The CDR3 spells CASSERRVGSDTQYF. The CDR3 DNA is TGTGCCAGCAGTGAACGACGGGTGGGCTCGGATACGCAGTATTTT.

This clonotype turned up a few times. The V and J genes are TRBV7-9 and TRBJ1-2; a weak D match, TRBD1 (5 bases). This CDR3 spans 13 amino acids. CDR1 and CDR2 (germline): SEHNR, FQNEAQ (reference sequence). V shed 5 bases and J shed 5 bases, with 12 bases lying between them. CDR3 loop: CASSPRQTYGYTF. The CDR3 coding sequence is TGTGCCAGCAGCCCCCGACAGACTTATGGCTACACCTTC. Drawing the rest from reference TRBV7-9 and TRBJ1-2, the complete variable domain is DTGVSQNPRHKITKRGQNVTFRCDPISEHNRLYWYRQTLGQGPEFLTYFQNEAQLEKSRLLSDRFSAERPKGSFSTLEIQRTEQGDSAMYLCASSPRQTYGYTFGSGTRLTVV.

This sequence joins TRBV4-3 and TRBJ2-1; TRBD2 agrees at 10 bases. The V and J ends lost 6 bases and 2 bases, in that order; junction bases with no gene match: 4. This CDR3 has 15 residues. The germline V gene encodes CDR1 LGHNA and CDR2 YSLEER. Here the CDR3 DNA reads TGCGCCAGCAGACCCGGGACTAGCGCCTACAATGAGCAGTTCTTC. The encoded protein is CASRPGTSAYNEQFF.

This clonotype occurred a few times. The V and J genes are TRBV5-1 and TRBJ1-1; D possibly corresponds to TRBD1 (5 bases). Per germline, CDR1 SGHRS and CDR2 YFSETQ. Trimming removed 7 bases at V and 5 bases at J, with 15 bases between. CDR3 length equals 13 residues. The CDR3 DNA reads as TGCGCCAGCGGAAATCCAGAGGGGACTGAAGCTTTCTTT. It codes for CASGNPEGTEAFF.

The J gene is TRBJ2-1, the V gene TRBV7-9; maybe TRBD2 (5 bases). Per the germline V gene, CDR1 is SEHNR and CDR2 is FQNEAQ (reference sequence). CDR3 length: 17 residues. V lost 3 bases to trimming and J lost 4 bases, with 19 bases between them. The CDR3 DNA sequence: TGTGCCAGCAGCTTCTCGGAGGTAGGCTTCGATTACAATGAGCAGTTCTTC. Translation gives CASSFSEVGFDYNEQFF.

The chain joins TRBV5-1 to TRBJ2-1; D might be TRBD1 (6 bases). From germline, CDR1 is SGHRS and CDR2 YFSETQ. This CDR3 spans 16 amino acids. The V end lost 10 bases, the J end lost 8 bases, and 28 bases lay between the germline ends. The CDR3 spells CASTPGHSAGNDEQFF. In nucleotides, the CDR3 is TGCGCCTCCACACCGGGACACTCAGCCGGGAATGATGAGCAGTTCTTC.